This T cell receptor beta chain was recorded in a study of early T cells in non-severe SARS-CoV-2 infection. This clonotype was picked up a small number of times. TCRdb re-called the 5' RACE reads through MiXCR, storing one row per CDR3 protein. The sample has roughly 55,000 distinct CDR3 sequences, roughly 12% seen once. Germline CDR1 is LGHNA and CDR2 is YNFKEQ. CDR3 size: 14 residues. Trimming removed 1 base from V and 4 bases from J; junction bases left unmatched: 1. Sequencing input: whole blood. The rearrangement uses TRBV4-2 and TRBJ1-3; TRBD1 matches at 7 bases. The TCR comes from an adult who was a healthcare worker with PCR-confirmed SARS-CoV-2 infection or an uninfected control (not recorded which). The CDR3 protein is CASSQAGQGNTIYF. The CDR3 coding sequence is TGTGCCAGCAGCCAAGCGGGACAGGGAAACACCATATATTTT.